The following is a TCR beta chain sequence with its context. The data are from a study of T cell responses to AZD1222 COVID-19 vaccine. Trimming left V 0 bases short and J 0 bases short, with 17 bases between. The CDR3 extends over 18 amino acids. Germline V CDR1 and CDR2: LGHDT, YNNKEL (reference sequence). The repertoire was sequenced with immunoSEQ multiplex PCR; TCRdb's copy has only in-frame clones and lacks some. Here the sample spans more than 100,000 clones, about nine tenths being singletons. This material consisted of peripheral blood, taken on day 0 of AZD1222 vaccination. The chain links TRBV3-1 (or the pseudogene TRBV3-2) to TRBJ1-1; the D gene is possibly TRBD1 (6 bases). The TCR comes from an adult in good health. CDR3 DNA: TGTGCCAGCAGCCAAGACGAATCAGGGGTTCTTTTGAACACTGAAGCTTTCTTT. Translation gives CASSQDESGVLLNTEAFF.